The 20 T cell receptor beta chains below all came from one sample that was sequenced in a study of T cell changes during pregnancy in multiple sclerosis. This table comes from immunoSEQ multiplex PCR, and its TCRdb copy is limited to in-frame clones, with some not included. The table records more than 60,000 clones, approximately 91% of them present only once. The specimen was peripheral blood, collected in the second trimester of pregnancy. The receptor source for this set is a female donor with multiple sclerosis, enrolled in a pregnancy study.

The chain joins TRBV27 to TRBJ2-7; D unclear. The V gene's germline CDR1 is MNHEY and CDR2 SMNVEV (reference sequence). The V end was cut by 3 bases, the J end by 1 base, with 7 bases between. CDR3 length: 13 amino acids. As DNA, the CDR3 is TGTGCCAGCAGTTTGGGCAGGTCCTACGAGCAGTACTTC. It yields the protein CASSLGRSYEQYF.

This chain links TRBV5-1 with TRBJ1-2, with 7 bases fitting TRBD1. This CDR3 contains 15 residues. Germline values: CDR1 SGHRS, CDR2 YFSETQ. Germline trimming cut 0 bases from V and 4 bases from J; bases unmatched to any gene: 6. The CDR3, as DNA: TGCGCCAGCAGCTTGGAGGCAGGGGGTGGCTATGGCTACACCTTC. This translates into CASSLEAGGGYGYTF.

This chain joins TRBV7-9 and TRBJ2-1; 8 bases align to TRBD1. V lost 1 base, J lost 6 bases, and 5 bases stayed unmatched. Germline values: CDR1 SEHNR, CDR2 FQNEAQ (reference sequence). This CDR3 has 15 residues. The CDR3 protein is CASSLGQGAGNEQFF. The DNA for the CDR3 is TGTGCCAGCAGCTTAGGGCAGGGGGCAGGCAATGAGCAGTTCTTC.

V gene TRBV20-1 combines with J gene TRBJ2-5; D might be TRBD2 (5 bases). Trimming stripped 3 bases from V and 9 bases from J, with 8 bases between. The CDR3 runs 10 residues. Per the germline V gene, CDR1 is DFQATT and CDR2 is SNEGSKA (reference sequence). CDR3 sequence: CSASRGSQYF. Written as DNA, the CDR3 is TGCAGTGCTAGCCGAGGGTCCCAGTACTTC.

The genes are TRBV30 and TRBJ1-6, with 9 bases aligning to TRBD1. V lost 7 bases to trimming and J lost 7 bases; unmatched junction nucleotides: 11. The CDR3 is 15 amino acids. CDR1 and CDR2 from the germline V gene are GTSNPN and SVGIG (reference sequence). CDR3 sequence reads: CASPGTGKNNSPLHF. For the CDR3, the DNA is TGTGCCTCGCCCGGGACAGGGAAGAACAATTCACCCCTCCACTTT.

V and J are TRBV18 and TRBJ1-4; 7 nucleotides align to TRBD1. V shed 0 bases, J shed 8 bases, and the junction held 6 bases outside the gene matches. In germline, CDR1 is KGHSH, CDR2 LQKENI. CDR3 length: 15 residues. CDR3 DNA: TGTGCCAGCTCACCACCGGCAGGGGGTTGGGAAAAACTGTTTTTT. Protein: CASSPPAGGWEKLFF. The variable domain in full, with the rest retrieved from reference TRBV18 and TRBJ1-4, is NAGVMQNPRHLVRRRGQEARLRCSPMKGHSHVYWYRQLPEEGLKFMVYLQKENIIDESGMPKERFSAEFPKEGPSILRIQQVVRGDSAAYFCASSPPAGGWEKLFFGSGTQLSVL.

V usage is TRBV5-6 and J usage is TRBJ2-2, with D maybe TRBD2 (6 bases). The CDR3 is 16 residues long. CDR1 SGHDT and CDR2 YYEEEE come from the germline V gene. Between the trimmed V and J ends, which lost 4 bases and 1 base, there was a span of 14 bases. As DNA, the CDR3 is TGTGCCAGCAGCGCACCTAGCGCCTTGAACACCGGGGAGCTGTTTTTT. Translated: CASSAPSALNTGELFF.

The chain links TRBV7-9 to TRBJ2-7; TRBD2 agrees at 10 bases. V was clipped by 5 bases and J by 0 bases; unmatched bases: 4. CDR1 and CDR2 (germline): SEHNR, FQNEAQ (reference sequence). The CDR3 consists of 15 residues. The DNA for the CDR3 is TGTGCCAGCAGCAAAGCGGGAGGGAGCTCCTACGAGCAGTACTTC. Translated: CASSKAGGSSYEQYF.

The V call is TRBV7-2, the J call TRBJ1-5, with a possible D match to TRBD1 (6 bases). The ends were cut back, 5 bases at V and 4 bases at J, with 18 bases in the middle. The CDR3 has 16 amino acids. From germline, CDR1 is SGHTA and CDR2 FQGNSA. The CDR3 spells CASSPGQPKSNQPQHF. Written as DNA, the CDR3 is TGTGCCAGCAGCCCCGGACAGCCGAAGTCAAATCAGCCCCAGCATTTT.

This clone appeared a single time. This chain joins TRBV9 and TRBJ2-7; maybe TRBD1 (5 bases). Between the trimmed V and J ends, which lost 0 bases and 1 base, there was a span of 8 bases. Germline CDR1 reads SGDLS; CDR2 reads YYNGEE. This CDR3 is built from 14 residues. CDR3 protein: CASSVAGASYEQYF. The DNA of the CDR3 is TGTGCCAGCAGCGTAGCTGGGGCTTCCTACGAGCAGTACTTC.

This clone came up a few times. The J gene is TRBJ1-4, the V gene TRBV6-1; D unresolved. The germline gives CDR1 MNHNS, CDR2 SASEGT. This CDR3 is 16 amino acids long. The V gene lost 4 bases and the J gene lost 2 bases, with 14 bases spanning the gap. CDR3: CASSALFSSTNEKLFF. The CDR3 DNA reads as TGTGCCAGCAGTGCCCTTTTTTCGAGTACTAATGAAAAACTGTTTTTT.

The chain couples TRBV30 to TRBJ2-1; TRBD1 agrees at 8 bases. CDR1 and CDR2 (germline): GTSNPN, SVGIG (reference sequence). This CDR3 spans 13 amino acids. V was clipped by 3 bases and J by 6 bases; unmatched bases: 4. CDR3 DNA sequence: TGTGCCTGGAGCAGGGGGCTTATCAATGAGCAGTTCTTC. It yields the protein CAWSRGLINEQFF.

The chain combines TRBV9 with TRBJ2-5; 10 nucleotides align to TRBD2. The germline gives CDR1 SGDLS, CDR2 YYNGEE. The trim removed 0 bases at V and 5 bases at J, leaving 4 bases unmatched. CDR3 length equals 15 residues. CDR3 sequence reads: CASSVGLAGAETQYF. DNA for the CDR3: TGTGCCAGCAGCGTAGGCCTAGCGGGGGCCGAGACCCAGTACTTC.

The rearrangement uses TRBV30 and TRBJ1-1, with a tentative D call TRBD1 (6 bases). Germline CDR1 GTSNPN, CDR2 SVGIG (reference sequence). The CDR3 sequence is 14 residues long. V was clipped by 2 bases and J by 11 bases, with 21 bases between them. CDR3 bases: TGTGCCTGGAGTCCCACAGGGTATAAGGAGTCGGCTTTCTTT. Encoded protein: CAWSPTGYKESAFF.

This clone occurred once. This rearrangement joins TRBV6-1 to TRBJ1-2; 8 bases match TRBD1. V lost 2 bases, J lost 2 bases, and 7 bases stayed unmatched. This CDR3 contains 16 residues. Looked up from germline, CDR1 is MNHNS and CDR2 is SASEGT. The DNA of the CDR3 is TGTGCCAGCAGTGAATGGGGGACAGGAGGCAACTATGGCTACACCTTC. Protein sequence: CASSEWGTGGNYGYTF.

The chain uses TRBV19 and TRBJ2-1, with 9 bases identical to TRBD2. From germline, CDR1 is LNHDA and CDR2 SQIVND (reference sequence). The CDR3 totals 16 residues. Unmatched junction bases numbered 10, after V lost 7 bases and J lost 3 bases. The CDR3 is CASKVPRLAVYNEQFF. Written as DNA, the CDR3 is TGTGCCAGTAAAGTTCCGAGACTAGCGGTCTACAATGAGCAGTTCTTC.

This clone was observed a handful of times. The chain couples TRBV9 to TRBJ2-2; TRBD1 is a possible D gene (5 bases). Trimming removed 5 bases from V and 5 bases from J, with 7 bases in between. Germline CDR1 is SGDLS and CDR2 is YYNGEE. The CDR3 spans 12 residues. CDR3 DNA sequence: TGTGCCAGCAGAGGGGTTACCGGGGAGCTGTTTTTT. It yields the protein CASRGVTGELFF.

CDR3 in amino acids: CASSPPVGQGSYNEQFF. The CDR3 coding sequence is TGTGCCAGCTCACCACCGGTGGGGCAAGGCTCCTACAATGAGCAGTTCTTC. The chain has TRBV18 and TRBJ2-1; D might be TRBD1 (5 bases). The V end was cut by 0 bases, the J end by 0 bases, with 12 bases between. The CDR3 is 17 amino acids. The germline V gene has CDR1 KGHSH and CDR2 LQKENI.

The chain links TRBV6-5 to TRBJ1-1, with D uncertain. V shed 7 bases and J shed 0 bases, with 9 bases lying between them. The CDR3 contains 13 residues. The germline V gene encodes CDR1 MNHEY and CDR2 SVGAGI. CDR3 loop: CASTQELNTEAFF. The CDR3 DNA reads TGTGCCAGCACCCAGGAATTGAACACTGAAGCTTTCTTT.

The chain couples TRBV25-1 to TRBJ2-1, with 8 positions matching TRBD2. CDR1 MGHDK and CDR2 SYGVNS come from the germline V gene. The CDR3 runs to 15 residues. Trimming cost V 4 bases and J 9 bases; bases outside gene matches: 11. The CDR3 loop is CASSAPGLDYGEQFF. The CDR3 DNA reads as TGTGCCAGCAGTGCTCCGGGACTAGACTACGGTGAGCAGTTCTTC.